This TCR beta chain originates from a study of neurological immune-mediated disorders. This clonotype was picked up many times. One entry per CDR3 protein, called by TCRdb with MiXCR from the 5' RACE reads. The data contain tens of thousands of distinct CDR3 sequences, 2.5% to 3.5% of them seen just once; the ten biggest clones take up roughly 15%. Germline CDR1 is MNHNY and CDR2 is SVGAGI (reference sequence). The CDR3 has 15 residues. Trimming cost V 5 bases and J 6 bases, with 19 bases left between them. The specimen was PBMCs. This TCR came from a woman aged 50 to 65 with multiple sclerosis. The V call is TRBV6-6, the J call TRBJ1-1; no clear D. The CDR3 DNA is TGTGCCAGCAGTCACCACAAGCAGGAGGTGGCTGAAGCTTTCTTT. This sequence encodes CASSHHKQEVAEAFF.